This T cell receptor (beta chain) was identified during a study of T cells in localized non-small cell lung cancer. Data came from immunoSEQ multiplex PCR; TCRdb stores just in-frame clones and leaves some out. In the table there are 6,000 to 10,000 clones, under 95% of which are singletons. Points from the study as a whole: Uninvolved adjacent lung showed the highest T cell clonality, exceeding tumor.

About this clone: Antigen unknown.

The germline V and J ends were trimmed by 4 bases and 1 base, with 15 bases remaining between them. The CDR3 covers 16 residues. From germline, CDR1 is SGHAT and CDR2 FQNNGV. This sample comprised peripheral blood, obtained before any cancer treatment. The chain combines TRBV11-2 with TRBJ2-3; D gene uncertain. This TCR came from a woman between 40 and 69 years old with stage I lung adenocarcinoma. This chain's CDR3 is CASSYLLQRGTDTQYF. DNA of the CDR3: TGTGCCAGCAGCTACCTACTCCAAAGAGGCACAGATACGCAGTATTTT.